This record looks at one T cell receptor (beta chain) sequence and its context. The antigen is undetermined. The sample originates from a study of T cell repertoires in cytomegalovirus infection. About the study: Selected CMV epitopes included recently identified HLA-C-restricted ones as well as well-studied HLA-B-restricted ones.

TCRdb independently ran MiXCR on the reads; one entry per CDR3 protein. The sample lists a few hundred thousand distinct CDR3 sequences; roughly a third were seen once. The sequencing used cultured PBMCs, collected from culture after CMV antigen stimulation. This receptor was identified in a human donor in good health (CMV status not recorded). Some clones in this sample may be carry-over from other donors' samples.

CDR3 nucleotides: TGTGCCATCAGCGCGTTGGGGGTCGGAGAAAACACTGAAGCTTTCTTT. Protein sequence: CAISALGVGENTEAFF. This chain uses TRBV10-3 with TRBJ1-1, with D possibly TRBD1 on 5 matching bases. Germline CDR1 and CDR2: ENHRY and SYGVKD. There are 16 residues in the CDR3. Trimming cost V 6 bases and J 2 bases, with 19 bases left between them.